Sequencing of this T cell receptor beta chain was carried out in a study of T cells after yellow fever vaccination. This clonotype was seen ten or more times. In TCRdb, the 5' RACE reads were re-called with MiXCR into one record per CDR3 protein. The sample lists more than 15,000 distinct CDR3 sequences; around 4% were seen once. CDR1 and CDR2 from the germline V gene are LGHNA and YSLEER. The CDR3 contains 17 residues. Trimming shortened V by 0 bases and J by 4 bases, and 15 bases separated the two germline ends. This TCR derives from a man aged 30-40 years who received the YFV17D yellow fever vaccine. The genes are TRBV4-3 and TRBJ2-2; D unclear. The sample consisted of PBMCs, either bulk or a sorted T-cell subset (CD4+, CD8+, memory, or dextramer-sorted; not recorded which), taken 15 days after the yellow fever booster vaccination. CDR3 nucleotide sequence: TGCGCCAGCAGCCAAGATACCCTGCCGGGTAGCACCGGGGAGCTGTTTTTT. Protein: CASSQDTLPGSTGELFF.